The following is a TCR beta chain sequence with its context. The data are from a study of cytomegalovirus exposure and HLA in healthy donors. A multiplex PCR was run with 60 Vbeta primers and 13 Jbeta primers. Some clones are missing from TCRdb's copy, which holds only in-frame ones; the method was immunoSEQ multiplex PCR. The data contain around 120,000 clones, 15% of them seen just once; the ten biggest clones take up 1.9%. The germline V gene encodes CDR1 MNHEY and CDR2 SVGAGI. The CDR3 has 12 amino acids. Trimming removed 2 bases from V and 8 bases from J, with 9 bases in between. This receptor was identified in a young woman in good health and CMV-seronegative. Sample: PBMCs. V usage is TRBV6-5 and J usage is TRBJ1-2; no firm D call. This CDR3 is CASSYLGGGYTF. As DNA, the CDR3 is TGTGCCAGCAGTTACCTGGGAGGCGGCTACACCTTC.